The clone carrying this TCR beta chain was recorded at least ten times. Sequence at one end of the junction differs from germline and may be a read error. This sample was taken from a study of neurological immune-mediated disorders. The authors made cDNA by 5'RACE with 10-nucleotide random UMIs. TCRdb passed the 5' RACE reads through MiXCR, listing each CDR3 protein once. The sample lists fewer than 20,000 distinct CDR3 sequences; roughly 10% were seen once. This CDR3 comprises 15 residues. Germline CDR1 is LNHNV and CDR2 is YYDKDF (reference sequence). This receptor was taken from a woman aged 45 to 65 in good health. The chain employs TRBV15 and TRBJ2-7, with TRBD2 as a possible D gene (7 bases). Material: CD8+ T cells from blood. The CDR3 nucleotides are TGTGCCACCATCAGAGACCCGGGGGGCCCCTACGAGCAGTACTTC. It yields the protein CATIRDPGGPYEQYF.